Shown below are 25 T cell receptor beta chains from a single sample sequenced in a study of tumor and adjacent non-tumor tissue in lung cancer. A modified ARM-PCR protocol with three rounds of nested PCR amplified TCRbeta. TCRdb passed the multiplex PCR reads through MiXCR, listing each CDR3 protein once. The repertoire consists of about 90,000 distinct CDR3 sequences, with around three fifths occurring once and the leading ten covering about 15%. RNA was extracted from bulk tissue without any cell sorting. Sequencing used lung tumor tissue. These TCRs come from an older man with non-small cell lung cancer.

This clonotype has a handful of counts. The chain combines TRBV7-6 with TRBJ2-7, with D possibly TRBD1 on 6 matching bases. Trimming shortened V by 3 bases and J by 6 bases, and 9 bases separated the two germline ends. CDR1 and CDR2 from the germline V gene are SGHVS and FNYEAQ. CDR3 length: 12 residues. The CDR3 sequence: CASSFSRGEQYF. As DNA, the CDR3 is TGTGCCAGCAGCTTTAGCAGGGGCGAGCAGTACTTC.

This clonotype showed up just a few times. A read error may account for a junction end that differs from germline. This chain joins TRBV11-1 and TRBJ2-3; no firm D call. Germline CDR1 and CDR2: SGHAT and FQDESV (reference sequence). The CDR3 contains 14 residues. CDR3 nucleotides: TGTGCCAGCAGCTTAGACGGCCCCACAGATACGCGGTATTTT. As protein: CASSLDGPTDTRYF.

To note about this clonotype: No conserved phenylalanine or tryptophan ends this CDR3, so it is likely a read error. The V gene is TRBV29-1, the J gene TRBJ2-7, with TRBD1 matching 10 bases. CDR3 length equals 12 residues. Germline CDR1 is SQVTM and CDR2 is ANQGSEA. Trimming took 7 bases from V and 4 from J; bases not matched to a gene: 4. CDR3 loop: CSAGTGVYEQYL. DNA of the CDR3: TGCAGCGCAGGGACAGGGGTTTACGAGCAGTACTTA.

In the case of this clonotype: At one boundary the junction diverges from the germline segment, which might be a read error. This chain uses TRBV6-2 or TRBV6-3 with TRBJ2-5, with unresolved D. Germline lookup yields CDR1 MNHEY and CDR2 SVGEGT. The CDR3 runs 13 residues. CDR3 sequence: CASSPSTIQIQYF. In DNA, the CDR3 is TGTGCCAGCAGTCCCTCGACAATACAGATCCAGTATTTC.

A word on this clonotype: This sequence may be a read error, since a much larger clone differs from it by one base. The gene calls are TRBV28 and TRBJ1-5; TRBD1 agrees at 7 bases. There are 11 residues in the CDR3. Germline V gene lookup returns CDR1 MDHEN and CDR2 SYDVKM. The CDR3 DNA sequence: TGTGCCAGCAGACGGGGACAGAATAAGGATTTT. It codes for CASRRGQNKDF.

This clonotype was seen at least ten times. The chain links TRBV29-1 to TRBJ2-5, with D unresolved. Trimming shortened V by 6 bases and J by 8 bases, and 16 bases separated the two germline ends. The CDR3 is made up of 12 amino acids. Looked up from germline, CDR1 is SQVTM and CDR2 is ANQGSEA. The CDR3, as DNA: TGCAGCGTGGCTGTGGGGTCGCAAACCCAGTACTTC. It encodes CSVAVGSQTQYF.

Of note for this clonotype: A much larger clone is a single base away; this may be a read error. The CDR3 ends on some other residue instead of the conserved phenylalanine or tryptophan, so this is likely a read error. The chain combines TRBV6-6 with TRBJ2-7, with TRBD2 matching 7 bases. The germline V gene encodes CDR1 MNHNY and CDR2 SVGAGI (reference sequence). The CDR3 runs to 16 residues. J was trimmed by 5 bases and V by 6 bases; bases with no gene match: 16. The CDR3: CASRFSNVGEGNEQYL. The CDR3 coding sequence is TGTGCCAGCAGATTCTCCAATGTTGGGGAGGGGAACGAGCAGTACTTA.

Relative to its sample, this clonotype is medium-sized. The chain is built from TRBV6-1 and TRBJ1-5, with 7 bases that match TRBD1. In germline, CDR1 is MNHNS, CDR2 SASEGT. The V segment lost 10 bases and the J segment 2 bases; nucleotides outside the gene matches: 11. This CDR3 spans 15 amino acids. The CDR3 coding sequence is TGTGCCACCAGAGTTGGACAGGTCCGCAATCAGCCCCAGCATTTT. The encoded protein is CATRVGQVRNQPQHF.

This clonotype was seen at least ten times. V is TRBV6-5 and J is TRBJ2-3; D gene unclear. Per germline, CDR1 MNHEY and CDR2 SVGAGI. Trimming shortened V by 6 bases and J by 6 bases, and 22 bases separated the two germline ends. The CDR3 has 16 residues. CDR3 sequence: CASRHTRAKRSDTQYF. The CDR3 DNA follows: TGTGCCAGCAGGCACACCCGCGCCAAACGATCGGATACGCAGTATTTT.

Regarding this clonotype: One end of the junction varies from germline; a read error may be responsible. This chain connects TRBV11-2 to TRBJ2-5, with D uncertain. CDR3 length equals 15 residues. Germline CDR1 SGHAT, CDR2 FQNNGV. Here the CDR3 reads CASSPPGGQSETQYF. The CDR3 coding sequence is TGTGCTAGCAGCCCCCCTGGTGGGCAGTCAGAGACCCAGTACTTC.

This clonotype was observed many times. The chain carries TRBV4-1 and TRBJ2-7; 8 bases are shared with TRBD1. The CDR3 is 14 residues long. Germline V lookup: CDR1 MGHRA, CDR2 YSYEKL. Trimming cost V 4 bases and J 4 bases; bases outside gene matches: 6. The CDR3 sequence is CASSLADRGYEQYF. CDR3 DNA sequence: TGCGCCAGCAGCCTTGCAGACAGGGGTTACGAGCAGTACTTC.

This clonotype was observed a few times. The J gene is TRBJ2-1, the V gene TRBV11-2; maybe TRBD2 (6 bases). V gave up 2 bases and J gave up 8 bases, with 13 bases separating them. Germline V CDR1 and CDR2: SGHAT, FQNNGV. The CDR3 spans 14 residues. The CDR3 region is CASSLMSLAYEQFF. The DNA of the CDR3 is TGTGCCAGCAGCTTAATGTCCCTAGCGTATGAGCAGTTCTTC.

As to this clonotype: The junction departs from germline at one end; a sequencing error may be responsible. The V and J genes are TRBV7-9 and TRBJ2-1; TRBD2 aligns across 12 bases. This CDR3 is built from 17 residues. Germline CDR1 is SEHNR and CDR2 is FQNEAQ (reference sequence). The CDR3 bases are TGTGGCAGCAGCCCAGCAGGACTAGCGGGGATAAACAATGAGCAATTCTTC. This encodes CGSSPAGLAGINNEQFF.

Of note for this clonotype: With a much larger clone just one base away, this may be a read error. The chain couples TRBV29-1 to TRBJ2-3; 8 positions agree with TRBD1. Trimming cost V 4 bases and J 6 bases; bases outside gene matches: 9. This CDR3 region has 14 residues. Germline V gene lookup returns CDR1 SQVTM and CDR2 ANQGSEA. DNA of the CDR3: TGCAGCGTTGCGATGACAGGGGACAGGGATACGCAGTATTTT. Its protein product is CSVAMTGDRDTQYF.

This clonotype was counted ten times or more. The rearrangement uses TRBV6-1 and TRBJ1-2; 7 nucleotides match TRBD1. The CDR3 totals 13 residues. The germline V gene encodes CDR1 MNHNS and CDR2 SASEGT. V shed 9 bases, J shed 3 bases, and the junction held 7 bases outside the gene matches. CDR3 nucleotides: TGTGCCAGTAATGACAGGGCGGACTATGGCTACACCTTC. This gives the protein CASNDRADYGYTF.

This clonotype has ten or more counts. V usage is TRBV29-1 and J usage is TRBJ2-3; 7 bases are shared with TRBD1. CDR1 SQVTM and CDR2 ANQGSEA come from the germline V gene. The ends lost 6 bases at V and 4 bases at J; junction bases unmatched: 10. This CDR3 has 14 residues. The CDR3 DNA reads TGCAGCGTACTAGGGAGAGGGGGCGCAGATACGCAGTATTTT. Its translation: CSVLGRGGADTQYF.

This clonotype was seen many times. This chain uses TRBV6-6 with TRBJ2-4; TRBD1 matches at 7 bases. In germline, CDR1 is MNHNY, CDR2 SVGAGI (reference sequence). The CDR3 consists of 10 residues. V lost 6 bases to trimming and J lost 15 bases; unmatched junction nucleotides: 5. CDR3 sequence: CASSRDSAYF. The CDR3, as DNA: TGTGCCAGCAGCCGGGACAGCGCGTACTTC.

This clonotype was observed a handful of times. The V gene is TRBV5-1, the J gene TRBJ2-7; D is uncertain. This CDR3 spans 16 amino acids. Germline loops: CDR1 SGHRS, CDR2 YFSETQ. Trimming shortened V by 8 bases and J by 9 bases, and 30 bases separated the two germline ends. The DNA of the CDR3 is TGCGCCAGGAGCGAGCAGCTGTCCCAAAGAGTCTCTGGGCAGTACTTC. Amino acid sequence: CARSEQLSQRVSGQYF.

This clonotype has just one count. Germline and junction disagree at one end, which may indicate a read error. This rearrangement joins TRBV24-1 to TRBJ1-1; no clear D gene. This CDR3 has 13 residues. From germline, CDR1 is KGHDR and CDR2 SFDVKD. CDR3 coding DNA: TGTGCCGCCAGTGAAGAGGGAGGCACTGAAGCTTTATTT. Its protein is CAASEEGGTEALF.

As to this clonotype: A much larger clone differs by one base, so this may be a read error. CDR3 in DNA: TGTGCCAGCAGTCGACGAGCGGGTGCCAGCTCCTACGAGCAGTACTTC. Protein product: CASSRRAGASSYEQYF. The chain joins TRBV6-5 to TRBJ2-7; tentatively, D is TRBD2 (6 bases). V lost 5 bases to trimming and J lost 0 bases, with 17 bases between them. This CDR3 contains 16 residues. Germline values: CDR1 MNHEY, CDR2 SVGAGI.

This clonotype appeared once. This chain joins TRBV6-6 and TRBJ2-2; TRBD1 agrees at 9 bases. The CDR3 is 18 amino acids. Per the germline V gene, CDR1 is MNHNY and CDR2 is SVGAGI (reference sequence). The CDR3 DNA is TGTGCTAGCTCTCCGGGGACAGGGAACGTGGTTTCACCCGGGGAGCTGTTTTTT. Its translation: CASSPGTGNVVSPGELFF.

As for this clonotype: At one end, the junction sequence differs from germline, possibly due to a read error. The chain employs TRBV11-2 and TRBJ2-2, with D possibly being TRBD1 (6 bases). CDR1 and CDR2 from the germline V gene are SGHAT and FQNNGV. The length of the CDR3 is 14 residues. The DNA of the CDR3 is TGTGCCAGCAGTTTACAAGCCTGGACAGAGGAGCTGTTATTT. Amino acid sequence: CASSLQAWTEELLF.

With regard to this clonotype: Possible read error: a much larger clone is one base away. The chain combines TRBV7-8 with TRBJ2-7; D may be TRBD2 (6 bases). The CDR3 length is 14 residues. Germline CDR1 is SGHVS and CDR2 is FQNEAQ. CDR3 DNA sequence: TGTGCCGGCAGCTTAGCTAGCGTCACCTACGAGCAGTACTTC. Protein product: CAGSLASVTYEQYF.

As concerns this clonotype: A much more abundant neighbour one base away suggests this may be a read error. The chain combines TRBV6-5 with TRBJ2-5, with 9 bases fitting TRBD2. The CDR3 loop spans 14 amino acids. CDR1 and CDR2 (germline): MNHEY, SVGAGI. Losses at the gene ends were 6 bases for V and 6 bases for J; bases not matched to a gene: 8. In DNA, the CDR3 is TGTGCCAGCAGAGATAGCGGGAGTCGGAAGACCCAGTACTTC. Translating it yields CASRDSGSRKTQYF.

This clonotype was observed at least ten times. The chain's CDR3 is CASSLVGRSYEQYF. CDR3 bases: TGCGCCAGCAGCTTGGTGGGGAGGTCCTACGAGCAGTACTTC. The chain is built from TRBV5-1 and TRBJ2-7; a possible D gene is TRBD2 (6 bases). This CDR3 region has 14 residues. Germline V gene lookup returns CDR1 SGHRS and CDR2 YFSETQ. V lost 0 bases and J lost 1, with 8 bases in between.